This T cell receptor (beta chain) is drawn from a study of blood T cell repertoires in COVID-19. As for the study in general: Sample material is recorded as cDNA or gDNA derived from T cells, B-cell-depleted T cells, or PBMCs.

Germline CDR1 MNHEY, CDR2 SMNVEV (reference sequence). The CDR3 totals 16 residues. The germline V and J ends were trimmed by 2 bases and 8 bases, with 21 bases remaining between them. The authors' processing: Estimated nucleated cell counts came from reference gene primer amplification. The repertoire was sequenced with immunoSEQ multiplex PCR; TCRdb's copy has only in-frame clones and lacks some. The V and J calls and the clone size are those of that table, but D and trimming were determined from the DNA. This table holds 250,000 to 400,000 clones, more than 70% found once. Among Cohort 3 donors, those recovered had two negative PCRs, clearance, or symptom resolution.

The TCR was taken from a woman aged 30 to 39 who had recovered from COVID-19. This chain links TRBV27 with TRBJ1-2, with D maybe TRBD1 (5 bases). Sequences were obtained from PBMCs or T cells enriched from blood (not recorded which). The CDR3 loop reads CASSLGIGWQGEGYTF. In DNA, the CDR3 is TGTGCCAGCAGTTTAGGGATCGGGTGGCAGGGCGAGGGCTACACCTTC.